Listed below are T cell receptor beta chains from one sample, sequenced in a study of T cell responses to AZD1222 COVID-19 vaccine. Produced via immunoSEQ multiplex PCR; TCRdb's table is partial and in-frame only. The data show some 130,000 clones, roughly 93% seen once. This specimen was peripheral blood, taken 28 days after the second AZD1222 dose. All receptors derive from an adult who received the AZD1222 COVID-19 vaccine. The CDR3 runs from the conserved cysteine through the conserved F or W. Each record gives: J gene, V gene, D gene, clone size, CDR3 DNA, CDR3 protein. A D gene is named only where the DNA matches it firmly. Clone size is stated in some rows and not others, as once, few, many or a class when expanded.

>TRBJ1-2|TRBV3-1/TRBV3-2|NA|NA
TGTGCCAGCAGCCCTGGACAGACACCTTATGGCTACACCTTC
CASSPGQTPYGYTF
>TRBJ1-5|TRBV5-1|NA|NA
TGCGCCAGCAGCCCAATGGGGGGGGACAATCAGCCCCAGCATTTT
CASSPMGGDNQPQHF
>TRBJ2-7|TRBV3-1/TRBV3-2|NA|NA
TGTGCCAGCAGCCAAGATTTGATTTTTTCCCCCTACGAGCAGTACTTC
CASSQDLIFSPYEQYF
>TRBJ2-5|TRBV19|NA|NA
TGTGCCAGTAGTATCAGGCCCGCGGAGACCCAGTACTTC
CASSIRPAETQYF
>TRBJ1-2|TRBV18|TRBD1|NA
TGTGCCAGCTCACAAGATACAGGGGGCATGACTCGTGGCTACACCTTC
CASSQDTGGMTRGYTF
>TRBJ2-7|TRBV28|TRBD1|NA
TGTGCCTCCGGGACAGGGGGCGCCGAGCAGTACTTC
CASGTGGAEQYF
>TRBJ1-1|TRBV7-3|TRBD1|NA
TGTGCCAGCAGCTTATCATTGGGACAGAAGAGTTACACTGAAGCTTTCTTT
CASSLSLGQKSYTEAFF
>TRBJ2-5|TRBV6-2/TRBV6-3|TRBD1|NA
TGTGCCAGCAGTTACTCCCGGGACAGGGTGGGCCAAGAGACCCAGTACTTC
CASSYSRDRVGQETQYF
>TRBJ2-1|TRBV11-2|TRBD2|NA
TGTGCCAGCAGCTTAGGTAGCGGGGGGAATGAGCAGTTCTTC
CASSLGSGGNEQFF
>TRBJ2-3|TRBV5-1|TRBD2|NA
TGCGCCAGCAGTATTCTCGGGGGGGCCGCGGATACGCAGTATTTT
CASSILGGAADTQYF
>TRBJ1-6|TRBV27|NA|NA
TGTGCCAGCAGGGTGGGGGGTGGTTATTCACCCCTCCACTTT
CASRVGGGYSPLHF
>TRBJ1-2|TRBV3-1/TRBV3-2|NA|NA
TGTGCCAGCAGCTGGGGAGGGGTTAATGGCTACACCTTC
CASSWGGVNGYTF
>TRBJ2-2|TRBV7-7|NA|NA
TGTGCTAGCAGCTTAGGTGGGGGGAACACCGGGGAGCTGTTTTTT
CASSLGGGNTGELFF
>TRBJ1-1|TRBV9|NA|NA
TGTGCCAGCAGTTCCGGGACGGTGAACACTGAAGCTTTCTTT
CASSSGTVNTEAFF
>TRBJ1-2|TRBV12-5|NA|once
TGTGCTAGTGGTTTCCAAATAAGGCAGGGCAAGGAATATGGCTACACCTTC
CASGFQIRQGKEYGYTF
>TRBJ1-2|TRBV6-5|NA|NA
TGTGCCAGCAGCCGGCTCGGAGGCTATGGCTACACCTTC
CASSRLGGYGYTF
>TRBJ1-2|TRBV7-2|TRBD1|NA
TGTGCCAGCAGTCCGACGGGACAGGGCTTTGGCTACACCTTC
CASSPTGQGFGYTF
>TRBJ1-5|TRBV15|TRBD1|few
TGTGCCACCAGCAGTTCACCGGGACAGGGTTTAATTCAGCCCCAGCATTTT
CATSSSPGQGLIQPQHF
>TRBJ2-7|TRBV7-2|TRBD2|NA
TGTGCCAGCAGCTTAAGTAGCGGGTTGCACGAGCAGTACTTC
CASSLSSGLHEQYF
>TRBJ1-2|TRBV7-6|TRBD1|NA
TGTGCCAGCAGCTTACAACCGAACCGGGACAGGGATAGAGGCTACACCTTC
CASSLQPNRDRDRGYTF
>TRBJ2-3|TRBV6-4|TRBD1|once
TGTGCCAGCAGTGACTCAGGGACAGGGGTTCCAGATACGCAGTATTTT
CASSDSGTGVPDTQYF
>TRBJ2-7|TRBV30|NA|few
TGTGCCTGGAGCATAACAGGGTACGAGCAGTACTTC
CAWSITGYEQYF
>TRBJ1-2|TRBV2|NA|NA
TGTGCCAGCCACACGGCTCAGGGGATGGGCTACACCTTC
CASHTAQGMGYTF
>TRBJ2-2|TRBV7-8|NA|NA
TGTGCCAGCAGCCCCCGGGACAAAAGTGCCGGGGAGCTGTTTTTT
CASSPRDKSAGELFF
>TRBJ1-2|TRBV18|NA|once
TGTGCCAGCTCACCGCAGGGAGTAGTCTATGGCTACACCTTC
CASSPQGVVYGYTF
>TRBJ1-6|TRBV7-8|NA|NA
TGTGCCAGCAGCTTCGGTAATTCACCCCTCCACTTT
CASSFGNSPLHF
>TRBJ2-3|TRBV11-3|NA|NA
TGTGCCAGCAGCCAAGGCACGGGGGCGAGCACAGATACGCAGTATTTT
CASSQGTGASTDTQYF
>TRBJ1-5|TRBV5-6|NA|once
TGTGCCAGCCAGGAGGGGGATCAGCCCCAGCATTTT
CASQEGDQPQHF
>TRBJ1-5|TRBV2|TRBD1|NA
TGTGCCAGCAGCGCCGGGACAGGACATCAGCCCCAGCATTTT
CASSAGTGHQPQHF
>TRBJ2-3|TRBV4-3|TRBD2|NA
TGCGCCGCCGGACTAGCCGGCACAGATACGCAGTATTTT
CAAGLAGTDTQYF
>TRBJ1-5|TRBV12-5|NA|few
TGTGCTAGTGGTCGCCGGAATATCACGGAGGGAGGCAATCAGCCCCAGCATTTT
CASGRRNITEGGNQPQHF
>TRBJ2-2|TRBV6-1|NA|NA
TGTGCCAGCAGTGAATACGTGGCCGGGGAGCTGTTTTTT
CASSEYVAGELFF
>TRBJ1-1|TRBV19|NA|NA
TGTGCCAGTAGTAACCAGGGTACTGAAGCTTTCTTT
CASSNQGTEAFF
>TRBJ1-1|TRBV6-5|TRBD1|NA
TGTGCCAGCAGAGGGAGGACAGGGGTTCCTGAAGCTTTCTTT
CASRGRTGVPEAFF
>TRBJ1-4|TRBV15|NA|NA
TGTGCCACCAGCCCAGCCCGATCCACAACTAATGAAAAACTGTTTTTT
CATSPARSTTNEKLFF
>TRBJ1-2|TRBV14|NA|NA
TGTGCCAGCAGCCCAAGTTTCTATGGCTACACCTTC
CASSPSFYGYTF
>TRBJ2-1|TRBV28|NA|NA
TGTGCCAGCAGTTTTTTTCTCTTCAAAGTAACCTACAATGAGCAGTTCTTC
CASSFFLFKVTYNEQFF
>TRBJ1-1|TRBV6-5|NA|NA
TGTGCCAGCAGCTATTCCCAGGGAAGCACTGAAGCTTTCTTT
CASSYSQGSTEAFF
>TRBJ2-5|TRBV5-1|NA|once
TGCGCCAGCAGCTTGGCCCAGCCCCAAGAGACCCAGTACTTC
CASSLAQPQETQYF
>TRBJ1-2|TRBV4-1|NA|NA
TGCGCCAGCAGCCAAGGTCCCGGCGGCTACACCTTC
CASSQGPGGYTF
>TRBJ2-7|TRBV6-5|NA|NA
TGTGCCAGCAGTTACTCGGCCGCAGGGAAAGCAAGGGAGCAGTACTTC
CASSYSAAGKAREQYF
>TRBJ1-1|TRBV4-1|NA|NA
TGCGCCAGCAGCCAAGAATCGGCTAGGGAAGCTTTCTTT
CASSQESAREAFF
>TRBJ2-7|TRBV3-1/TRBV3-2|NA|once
TGTGCCAGCAGCCAAGATGGCAGGCCTACTTACGAGCAGTACTTC
CASSQDGRPTYEQYF
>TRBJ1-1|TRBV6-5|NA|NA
TGTGCCAGCACCGGGGACAAGAACACTGAAGCTTTCTTT
CASTGDKNTEAFF
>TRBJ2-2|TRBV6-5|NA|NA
TGTGCCAGCAGTACGGACCTTACCACCGGGGAGCTGTTTTTT
CASSTDLTTGELFF
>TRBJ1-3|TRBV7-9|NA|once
TGTGCCAGCAGCTTATGGGGCTCGGGAAACACCATATATTTT
CASSLWGSGNTIYF
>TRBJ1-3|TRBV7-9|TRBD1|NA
TGTGCCAGCAGCCCCCGACAGGGGAATGCTGGAAACACCATATATTTT
CASSPRQGNAGNTIYF
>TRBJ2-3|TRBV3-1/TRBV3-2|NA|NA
TGTGCCAGCAGTTCAAGTAGACTTTCCCAAGATACGCAGTATTTT
CASSSSRLSQDTQYF
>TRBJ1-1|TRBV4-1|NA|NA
TGCGCCAGCAGCCAACATTTCCCCCCCGAACAGAAAGCTTTCTTT
CASSQHFPPEQKAFF
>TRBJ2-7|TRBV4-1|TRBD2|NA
TGCGCCAGCAGCCAACGAGGACTAGCGGGGATCTACGAGCAGTACTTC
CASSQRGLAGIYEQYF
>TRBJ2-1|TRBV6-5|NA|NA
TGTGCCAGCAGTCAGGAGGGATCCTACAATGAGCAGTTCTTC
CASSQEGSYNEQFF
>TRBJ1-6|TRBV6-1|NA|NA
TGTGCCAGCAGTGAGACCGGGACCGATAATTCACCCCTCCACTTT
CASSETGTDNSPLHF
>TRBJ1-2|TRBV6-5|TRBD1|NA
TGTGCCAGCACCATGGGTAGACAGGGGTATGGCTACACCTTC
CASTMGRQGYGYTF
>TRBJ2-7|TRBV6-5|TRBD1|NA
TGTGCCAGCAGTAGCGCCGGGACAGCCGCCTACGAGCAGTACTTC
CASSSAGTAAYEQYF
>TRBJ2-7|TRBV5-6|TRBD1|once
TGTGCCAGCAGCATGTCGACAGGGTTGAAAACCTACGAGCAGTACTTC
CASSMSTGLKTYEQYF
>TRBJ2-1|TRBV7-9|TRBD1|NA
TGTGCCAGCAGCTCCAGGGGGCCCTCCTACAATGAGCAGTTCTTC
CASSSRGPSYNEQFF
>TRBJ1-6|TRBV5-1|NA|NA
TGCGCCAGCAGCCTCTTTTCGGGACGGCAGAATTCACCCCTCCACTTT
CASSLFSGRQNSPLHF
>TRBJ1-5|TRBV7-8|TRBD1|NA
TGTGCCAGCAGCTTTATCGGGACAGGGTCGAATCAGCCCCAGCATTTT
CASSFIGTGSNQPQHF
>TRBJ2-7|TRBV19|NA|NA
TGTGCCAGTAGGGGGGCGGAAGGGGACTCCTACGAGCAGTACTTC
CASRGAEGDSYEQYF